A single sample gave rise to the 19 T cell receptor beta chains below, sequenced in a study of blood T cells in healthy people across ages. Next came a second PCR, run for roughly 7 to 12 cycles, which used a sample-barcoded 5' primer along with a J-beta primer mix. TCRdb reprocessed the 5' RACE reads with MiXCR, giving one entry per CDR3 protein. The sample has approximately 1,000,000 distinct CDR3 sequences; approximately 38% are singletons. The sequenced sample was blood. The receptor source for this set is a man aged 18 to 35 in good health.

The rearrangement uses TRBV4-3 and TRBJ2-4, with 7 bases aligning to TRBD2. This CDR3 is built from 16 residues. The V segment lost 6 bases and the J segment 13 bases; nucleotides outside the gene matches: 21. CDR1 is LGHNA, CDR2 YSLEER, per germline. The CDR3 is CASSEDGTISYNEQYF. CDR3 coding DNA: TGCGCCAGCAGTGAGGACGGGACTATATCCTACAATGAGCAGTACTTC.

The sample holds many counts of this clonotype. J is TRBJ1-2 and V is TRBV12-3 or TRBV12-4; D remains unclear. The CDR3 runs to 14 residues. V dropped 3 bases and J dropped 0 bases, with 8 bases sitting between them. The CDR3 here is CASSFGQANYGYTF. The CDR3 region has the DNA TGTGCCAGCAGTTTTGGTCAGGCTAACTATGGCTACACCTTC.

This chain uses TRBV2 with TRBJ2-3; D remains unclear. The CDR3 runs 14 residues. Germline lookup yields CDR1 SNHLY and CDR2 FYNNEI. Trimming left V 6 bases short and J 2 bases short, with 12 bases between. CDR3 sequence: CASSRLLLTDTQYF. The CDR3 region has the DNA TGTGCCAGCAGCCGCCTCCTACTCACAGATACGCAGTATTTT.

V usage is TRBV6-2 or TRBV6-3 and J usage is TRBJ2-1; 13 bases align to TRBD2. The J call may be mistaken, given a closer DNA end match to TRBJ2-7. The V gene's germline CDR1 is MNHEY and CDR2 SVGEGT. This CDR3 spans 15 amino acids. The CDR3 sequence: CASGTSGEFNNEQYF. The DNA of the CDR3 is TGTGCCAGTGGGACTAGCGGGGAATTCAACAATGAGCAGTACTTC.

This clonotype appeared a few times. The chain combines TRBV7-9 with TRBJ1-1, with TRBD1 matching over 11 bases. Germline trimming cut 11 bases from V and 0 bases from J; bases unmatched to any gene: 11. There are 16 residues in the CDR3. Looked up from germline, CDR1 is SEHNR and CDR2 is FQNEAQ (reference sequence). This chain's CDR3 is CALTRRTGGMNTEAFF. The CDR3 region has the DNA TGTGCCCTCACGCGGCGGACAGGGGGCATGAACACTGAAGCTTTCTTT. Drawing the rest from reference TRBV7-9 and TRBJ1-1, the complete variable domain is DTGVSQNPRHKITKRGQNVTFRCDPISEHNRLYWYRQTLGQGPEFLTYFQNEAQLEKSRLLSDRFSAERPKGSFSTLEIQRTEQGDSAMYLCALTRRTGGMNTEAFFGQGTRLTVV.

The genes are TRBV28 and TRBJ1-2; a weak D match, TRBD1 (5 bases). The CDR3 is 13 amino acids. V lost 1 base, J lost 6 bases, and 9 bases lay in between. The germline gives CDR1 MDHEN, CDR2 SYDVKM. The CDR3 bases are TGTGCCAGCAGTTTATTGGGGGAAGATGGCTACACCTTC. Protein product: CASSLLGEDGYTF.

The chain has TRBV2 and TRBJ2-6; no definite D call. The CDR3 sequence is 14 residues long. V shed 7 bases and J shed 2 bases, with 9 bases lying between them. Germline assignment: CDR1 SNHLY and CDR2 FYNNEI. The CDR3 DNA reads as TGTGCCAGCATTAAGCAGACTGGGGCCAACGTCCTGACTTTC. Its translation: CASIKQTGANVLTF. Looking up the rest from reference TRBV2 and TRBJ2-6 gives the full variable domain: EPEVTQTPSHQVTQMGQEVILRCVPISNHLYFYWYRQILGQKVEFLVSFYNNEISEKSEIFDDQFSVERPDGSNFTLKIRSTKLEDSAMYFCASIKQTGANVLTFGAGSRLTVL.

The V call is TRBV12-3 or TRBV12-4, the J call TRBJ2-7; tentative D call: TRBD2 (6 bases). Between the trimmed V and J ends, which lost 6 bases and 3 bases, there was a span of 18 bases. This CDR3 comprises 15 residues. The CDR3 reads CASSGLGSGDYEQYF. CDR3 DNA: TGTGCCAGCAGCGGCCTAGGGTCGGGGGACTACGAGCAGTACTTC.

This clonotype came up a few times. The V gene is TRBV10-3, the J gene TRBJ1-2; D ambiguous. The CDR3 has 14 residues. V lost 7 bases and J lost 1, with 13 bases in between. Germline values: CDR1 ENHRY, CDR2 SYGVKD. Here the CDR3 DNA reads TGTGCCATCACCGACAACTCCTTTAACTATGGCTACACCTTC. Protein sequence: CAITDNSFNYGYTF.

This clonotype was seen a handful of times. This chain uses TRBV6-5 with TRBJ1-1; D is unresolved. Germline CDR1 MNHEY, CDR2 SVGAGI. The ends were cut back, 0 bases at V and 0 bases at J, with 11 bases in the middle. The CDR3 spans 16 residues. CDR3 DNA sequence: TGTGCCAGCAGTTACTCGATTCCGGGAGTGAACACTGAAGCTTTCTTT. Translating gives CASSYSIPGVNTEAFF.

The chain has TRBV6-2 or TRBV6-3 and TRBJ2-5; 7 nucleotides align to TRBD2. The CDR3 runs 13 residues. CDR1 is MNHEY and CDR2 is SVGEGT in the germline V gene. V was clipped by 9 bases and J by 11 bases; unmatched bases: 15. The CDR3 loop is CASRLASGNEQYF. The DNA for the CDR3 is TGTGCCAGTAGACTAGCATCGGGGAATGAGCAGTACTTC.

The chain uses TRBV12-3 or TRBV12-4 and TRBJ2-1; D is perhaps TRBD1 (5 bases). The V gene lost 4 bases and the J gene lost 6 bases, with 10 bases spanning the gap. The CDR3 sequence is 13 residues long. CDR3 in amino acids: CASSSGQGNEQFF. The CDR3 bases are TGTGCCAGCAGTTCAGGGCAGGGCAATGAGCAGTTCTTC.

This clonotype was detected a few times. The V call is TRBV12-3 or TRBV12-4, the J call TRBJ2-3, with D uncertain. Trimming stripped 1 base from V and 6 bases from J, with 8 bases between. CDR3 size: 13 residues. CDR3 in DNA: TGTGCCAGCAGTTTAGTCCCCGGGGATACGCAGTATTTT. As protein: CASSLVPGDTQYF.

This clonotype has a single count. This sequence joins TRBV10-3 and TRBJ2-1; D uncertain. Germline V gives CDR1 ENHRY, CDR2 SYGVKD. The germline V and J ends were trimmed by 2 bases and 2 bases, with 19 bases remaining between them. The CDR3 runs 18 residues. The CDR3 sequence is CAISEPGSANRAYNEQFF. The CDR3 nucleotides read TGTGCCATCAGTGAGCCCGGGTCGGCGAATAGGGCCTACAATGAGCAGTTCTTC.

A few counts support this clonotype. This rearrangement joins TRBV6-2 or TRBV6-3 to TRBJ2-2; 8 bases fit TRBD1. J lost 3 bases, V lost 0 bases, and 3 bases had no gene match. Germline lookup yields CDR1 MNHEY and CDR2 SVGEGT. This CDR3 is 16 amino acids long. The CDR3 nucleotides are TGTGCCAGCAGTTACTCTGGACAGGGCTACACCGGGGAGCTGTTTTTT. This codes for CASSYSGQGYTGELFF.

This clonotype has more than one count but fewer than ten. The V call is TRBV5-1, the J call TRBJ2-7; D assignment may be TRBD1 or TRBD2 (5 bases each). The CDR3 is 14 amino acids. Germline V gene lookup returns CDR1 SGHRS and CDR2 YFSETQ. Trimming cost V 0 bases and J 9 bases, with 16 bases left between them. CDR3 sequence: CASSLALGESAQYF. In DNA, the CDR3 is TGCGCCAGCAGCTTGGCCCTAGGGGAGTCCGCGCAGTACTTC. The full variable domain, rest sourced from reference TRBV5-1 and TRBJ2-7, is KAGVTQTPRYLIKTRGQQVTLSCSPISGHRSVSWYQQTPGQGLQFLFEYFSETQRNKGNFPGRFSGRQFSNSRSEMNVSTLELGDSALYLCASSLALGESAQYFGPGTRLTVT.

This clonotype was found many times. This chain joins TRBV4-2 and TRBJ2-1; D is unclear. V lost 0 bases, J lost 1 base, and 10 bases lay in between. CDR1 LGHNA and CDR2 YNFKEQ come from the germline V gene. The CDR3 covers 16 residues. The CDR3 is CASSQEATGSYNEQFF. CDR3 DNA: TGTGCCAGCAGCCAAGAGGCCACCGGGTCCTACAATGAGCAGTTCTTC.

This clonotype was recorded a few times. The rearrangement links TRBV27 to TRBJ1-2, with D uncertain. With 1 base removed from V and 8 bases from J, the gap between germline ends came to 14 bases. Germline CDR1 and CDR2: MNHEY and SMNVEV (reference sequence). The CDR3 is 14 residues long. CDR3 sequence: CASSLLRTLGGYTF. DNA of the CDR3: TGTGCCAGCAGTTTATTGCGTACCTTAGGCGGCTACACCTTC.

The chain uses TRBV21-1 and TRBJ2-1; TRBD1 is taken as the D call from the table, unchecked against the DNA. TRBV21-1 is termed a pseudogene. This CDR3 is built from 16 residues. CDR3 region: CASSPLEDRGYNEQFF. DNA of the CDR3: TGTGCCAGCAGTCCCCTGGAGGACAGGGGCTACAATGAGCAGTTCTTC.